Shown below are 16 T cell receptor beta chains from a single sample sequenced in a study of regulatory T cells in long-lasting Graves disease. Stated time point: newly diagnosed GD, antithyroid drugs for less than 3 months. With RNA extracted from PBMCs as input, the TCR library was made. Sequencing libraries for TCR beta were prepared with iRepertoire HTBI primers and Arm-PCR of CDR3 regions. A single record per CDR3 protein comes from TCRdb applying MiXCR to the multiplex PCR reads. The sample has under 800,000 distinct CDR3 sequences, 15% to 20% seen once. In addition, the sample was reused for a study of T cells in Graves' hyperthyroidism and ophthalmopathy.

The material sequenced was peripheral blood mononuclear cells (PBMCs), taken at new diagnosis, from a patient treated with antithyroid drugs. The receptors shown here come from a woman under 40 with Graves disease.

The table lists this clonotype with a few counts. The V gene is TRBV30, the J gene TRBJ2-3; D assignment may be TRBD1 or TRBD2 (5 bases each). CDR3 length equals 14 residues. Germline V gene sequence: CDR1 GTSNPN, CDR2 SVGIG (reference sequence). V shed 5 bases and J shed 1 base, with 13 bases lying between them. The CDR3, as DNA: TGTGCCTGGGAGACGAGAGGGGGCACAGATACGCAGTATTTT. Translation gives CAWETRGGTDTQYF.

This clonotype has ten or more counts. The chain couples TRBV11-2 to TRBJ2-3, with D maybe TRBD1 (5 bases). The CDR3 loop spans 17 amino acids. V was cut by 1 base and J by 0 bases, with 14 bases left in between. Germline V gene data show CDR1 as SGHAT and CDR2 as FQNNGV. The CDR3 region is CASSLGRTGRSTDTQYF. CDR3 in DNA: TGTGCCAGCAGCTTAGGGAGAACAGGCAGGAGCACAGATACGCAGTATTTT.

The rearrangement links TRBV9 to TRBJ1-2; the D is unclear. Germline V gene data show CDR1 as SGDLS and CDR2 as YYNGEE. V gave up 4 bases and J gave up 0 bases, with 7 bases separating them. The length of the CDR3 is 13 residues. The CDR3 sequence is CASSPTSNYGYTF. For the CDR3, the DNA is TGTGCCAGCAGCCCCACGTCTAACTATGGCTACACCTTC.

This clonotype has more than one count but fewer than ten. The chain combines TRBV20-1 with TRBJ2-7, with D tentatively TRBD1 (5 bases). V lost 6 bases and J 3 bases, leaving 12 bases between the germline ends. This CDR3 spans 12 amino acids. Germline V gene sequence: CDR1 DFQATT, CDR2 SNEGSKA (reference sequence). CDR3 in DNA: TGCAGTGCCCCAGGGCAGGTCTACGAGCAGTACTTC. It codes for CSAPGQVYEQYF.

The chain joins TRBV30 to TRBJ2-1; D gene ambiguous. CDR1 GTSNPN and CDR2 SVGIG come from the germline V gene (reference sequence). This CDR3 has 13 residues. Trimming stripped 4 bases from V and 0 bases from J, with 7 bases between. The CDR3 reads CAWNSGSYNEQFF. In nucleotides, the CDR3 is TGTGCCTGGAACTCAGGCTCCTACAATGAGCAGTTCTTC. The entire variable domain, with the rest obtained from reference TRBV30 and TRBJ2-1, is as follows: SQTIHQWPATLVQPVGSPLSLECTVEGTSNPNLYWYRQAAGRGLQLLFYSVGIGQISSEVPQNLSASRPQDRQFILSSKKLLLSDSGFYLCAWNSGSYNEQFFGPGTRLTVL.

This clonotype occurred many times. The gene calls are TRBV7-9 and TRBJ1-2; D gene unclear. The V gene's germline CDR1 is SEHNR and CDR2 FQNEAQ (reference sequence). This CDR3 has 13 amino acids. V dropped 1 base and J dropped 6 bases, with 9 bases sitting between them. The CDR3 DNA follows: TGTGCCAGCAGCTTAGATTCTGGGCATGGCTACACCTTC. Amino acid sequence: CASSLDSGHGYTF.

The chain uses TRBV6-2 or TRBV6-3 and TRBJ1-2; TRBD1 agrees at 7 bases. CDR3 length: 13 residues. Per the germline V gene, CDR1 is MNHEY and CDR2 is SVGEGT. J lost 8 bases, V lost 5 bases, and 8 bases had no gene match. The CDR3 nucleotides read TGTGCCAGCAGTGAAGACAGGGATCGCGGCTACACCTTC. Translation: CASSEDRDRGYTF.

This clonotype was seen a handful of times. The V gene is TRBV11-2, the J gene TRBJ2-7, with 7 bases lining up with TRBD1. Trimming cost V 7 bases and J 2 bases; bases outside gene matches: 11. This CDR3 has 15 residues. The germline V gene has CDR1 SGHAT and CDR2 FQNNGV. This chain's CDR3 is CASKGGTAEPYEQYF. Here the CDR3 DNA reads TGTGCCAGCAAAGGTGGGACAGCCGAGCCCTACGAGCAGTACTTC. The full variable domain, completed using reference TRBV11-2 and TRBJ2-7, is EAGVAQSPRYKIIEKRQSVAFWCNPISGHATLYWYQQILGQGPKLLIQFQNNGVVDDSQLPKDRFSAERLKGVDSTLKIQPAKLEDSAVYLCASKGGTAEPYEQYFGPGTRLTVT.

The chain links TRBV9 to TRBJ2-5; possible D gene TRBD2, 5 bases. Germline V lookup: CDR1 SGDLS, CDR2 YYNGEE. V was cut by 0 bases and J by 3 bases, with 6 bases left in between. The CDR3 length is 13 residues. The CDR3 loop reads CASSVGEKETQYF. Written as DNA, the CDR3 is TGTGCCAGCAGCGTAGGGGAGAAAGAGACCCAGTACTTC. The whole variable domain, remainder taken from reference TRBV9 and TRBJ2-5, is DSGVTQTPKHLITATGQRVTLRCSPRSGDLSVYWYQQSLDQGLQFLIQYYNGEERAKGNILERFSAQQFPDLHSELNLSSLELGDSALYFCASSVGEKETQYFGPGTRLLVL.

This sequence joins TRBV19 and TRBJ1-5; the D is unclear. Trimming took 7 bases from V and 0 from J, leaving 16 bases between them. The germline gives CDR1 LNHDA, CDR2 SQIVND (reference sequence). The CDR3 loop spans 16 amino acids. CDR3 loop: CASTPAAPNSNQPQHF. CDR3 bases: TGTGCCAGTACCCCGGCGGCCCCTAATAGCAATCAGCCCCAGCATTTT. The full variable domain, with the rest looked up from reference TRBV19 and TRBJ1-5, is DGGITQSPKYLFRKEGQNVTLSCEQNLNHDAMYWYRQDPGQGLRLIYYSQIVNDFQKGDIAEGYSVSREKKESFPLTVTSAQKNPTAFYLCASTPAAPNSNQPQHFGDGTRLSIL.

This clonotype has a count of ten or more. The chain links TRBV2 to TRBJ1-5; D ambiguous. Germline V CDR1 and CDR2: SNHLY, FYNNEI. Trimming pared 6 bases from V and 1 base from J, leaving 13 bases between. The CDR3 length is 15 residues. In DNA, the CDR3 is TGTGCCAGCAGAGCCGAAGGACTCAGCAATCAGCCCCAGCATTTT. Protein sequence: CASRAEGLSNQPQHF.

As regards this clonotype: This may be a read error, as it is one base from a much larger clone. V usage is TRBV18 and J usage is TRBJ1-1; D remains unclear. Germline assignment: CDR1 KGHSH and CDR2 LQKENI. The CDR3 runs 14 residues. This chain's CDR3 is CASSPQSPNTGAFF. The DNA for the CDR3 is TGTGCCAGCTCACCCCAAAGTCCGAACACTGGAGCTTTCTTT.

This clonotype was seen at least ten times. The rearrangement joins TRBV20-1 to TRBJ2-1; D gene unclear. The germline gives CDR1 DFQATT, CDR2 SNEGSKA (reference sequence). CDR3 length equals 13 residues. Trimming shortened V by 5 bases and J by 4 bases, and 12 bases separated the two germline ends. The CDR3 region is CSALGGEYNEQFF. The CDR3 DNA reads as TGCAGTGCTCTAGGCGGCGAATACAATGAGCAGTTCTTC.

In the case of this clonotype: This may be a read error, as it is one base from a much larger clone. J is TRBJ1-1 and V is TRBV27; weak D call: TRBD1 (6 bases). CDR3 size: 14 residues. Germline-derived CDR1 and CDR2 are MNHEY and SMNVEV (reference sequence). The CDR3 is CASTTSGASTEASF. CDR3 coding DNA: TGTGCCAGCACGACGTCGGGGGCGAGCACTGAAGCTTCCTTT.

This clonotype was seen ten or more times. The rearrangement uses TRBV28 and TRBJ1-2, with D possibly matching TRBD1 (5 bases). Between the trimmed V and J ends, which lost 10 bases and 0 bases, there was a span of 15 bases. The germline V gene encodes CDR1 MDHEN and CDR2 SYDVKM. The CDR3 loop spans 14 amino acids. The CDR3 loop is CATREAGTNYGYTF. The CDR3 nucleotides read TGTGCCACCCGTGAGGCAGGGACTAACTATGGCTACACCTTC.

The chain recombines TRBV20-1 with TRBJ2-3; 7 nucleotides agree with TRBD1. This CDR3 has 15 amino acids. V shed 0 bases and J 4 bases; nucleotides not matched to a gene: 7. In germline, CDR1 is DFQATT, CDR2 SNEGSKA (reference sequence). The CDR3 DNA reads TGCAGTGCTAGAGATTCGCGCCAGGGGGCAGATACGCAGTATTTT. Its protein is CSARDSRQGADTQYF.